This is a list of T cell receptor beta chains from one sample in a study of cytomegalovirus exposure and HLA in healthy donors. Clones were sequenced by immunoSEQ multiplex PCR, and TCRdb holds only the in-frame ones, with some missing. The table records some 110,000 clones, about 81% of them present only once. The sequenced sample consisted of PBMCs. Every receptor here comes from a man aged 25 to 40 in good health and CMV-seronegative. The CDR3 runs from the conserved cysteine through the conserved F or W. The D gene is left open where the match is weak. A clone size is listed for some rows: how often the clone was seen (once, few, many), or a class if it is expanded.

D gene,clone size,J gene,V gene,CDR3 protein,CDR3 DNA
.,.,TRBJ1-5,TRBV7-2,CASSLDRDVNQPQHF,TGTGCCAGCAGCTTAGACAGGGACGTCAATCAGCCCCAGCATTTT
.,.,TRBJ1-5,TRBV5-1,CASSLEGRQAEPQHF,TGCGCCAGCAGCTTGGAAGGGCGACAGGCCGAGCCCCAGCATTTT
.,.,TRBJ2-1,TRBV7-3,CASSLRGLSGNEQFF,TGTGCCAGCAGCTTACGTGGGCTCAGTGGTAATGAGCAGTTCTTC
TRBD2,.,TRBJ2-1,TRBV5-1,CASSFRGGFYNEQFF,TGCGCCAGCAGCTTCCGCGGGGGGTTTTACAATGAGCAGTTCTTC
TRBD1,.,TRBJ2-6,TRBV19,CASRRTGSGANVLTF,TGTGCCAGTAGGAGGACAGGTTCTGGGGCCAACGTCCTGACTTTC
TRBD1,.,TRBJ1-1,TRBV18,CASSPRPTGTGLMNTEAFF,TGTGCCAGCTCACCACGTCCCACCGGGACAGGGTTGATGAACACTGAAGCTTTCTTT
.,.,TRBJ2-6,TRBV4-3,CASSQGTRSQPGANVLTF,TGCGCCAGCAGCCAAGGAACTAGGTCGCAGCCTGGGGCCAACGTCCTGACTTTC
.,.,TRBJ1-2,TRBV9,CASSVQGYYGYTF,TGTGCCAGCAGCGTCCAGGGTTACTATGGCTACACCTTC
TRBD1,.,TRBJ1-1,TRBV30,CAWSVSRGRRIRTEAFF,TGTGCCTGGAGTGTAAGTAGGGGGCGCAGAATTAGGACTGAAGCTTTCTTT
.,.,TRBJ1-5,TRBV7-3,CASRTTANQPQHF,TGTGCCAGCAGGACGACAGCCAATCAGCCCCAGCATTTT
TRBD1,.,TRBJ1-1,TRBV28,CASSFLGGRRTEAFF,TGTGCCAGCAGTTTCCTAGGGGGCCGGCGCACTGAAGCTTTCTTT
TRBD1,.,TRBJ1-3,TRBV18,CASSPGQTSSGNTIYF,TGTGCCAGCTCACCGGGACAGACTTCCTCTGGAAACACCATATATTTT
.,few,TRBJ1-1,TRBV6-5,CASSNRDTGAFF,TGTGCCAGCAGTAACCGGGACACTGGAGCTTTCTTT
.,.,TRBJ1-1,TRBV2,CASPRNTEAFF,TGTGCCAGCCCCAGGAACACTGAAGCTTTCTTT
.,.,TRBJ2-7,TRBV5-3,CARSLMYIRGEQYF,TGTGCCAGAAGCTTGATGTACATCCGCGGCGAGCAGTACTTC
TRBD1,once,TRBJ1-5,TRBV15,CATSVTGTANQPQHF,TGTGCCACCAGTGTAACCGGGACAGCCAATCAGCCCCAGCATTTT
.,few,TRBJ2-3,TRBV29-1,CSVLRRGTSTDTQYF,TGCAGCGTATTGAGGCGGGGCACTAGCACAGATACGCAGTATTTT
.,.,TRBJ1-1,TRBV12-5,CASGPQTGMNTEAFF,TGTGCTAGTGGTCCCCAAACAGGAATGAACACTGAAGCTTTCTTT
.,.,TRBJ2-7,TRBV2,CARRSTPAYEQYF,TGTGCCAGAAGGAGTACACCCGCCTACGAGCAGTACTTC
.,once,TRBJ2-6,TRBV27,CASPTGGANVLTF,TGTGCCAGCCCCACCGGGGGGGCCAACGTCCTGACTTTC
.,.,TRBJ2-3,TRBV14,CASMASLSTDTQYF,TGTGCCAGCATGGCTAGCCTTAGCACAGATACGCAGTATTTT
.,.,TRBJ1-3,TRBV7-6,CASSPRGFSGNTIYF,TGTGCCAGCAGCCCTCGGGGATTCTCTGGAAACACCATATATTTT
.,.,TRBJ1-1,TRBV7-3,CASSLGGSTEAFF,TGTGCCAGCAGCTTGGGGGGGAGCACTGAAGCTTTCTTT
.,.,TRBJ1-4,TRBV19,CASSWGGEKLFF,TGTGCCAGTAGTTGGGGAGGTGAAAAACTGTTTTTT
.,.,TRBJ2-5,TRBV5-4,CASSLGPEIQETQYF,TGTGCCAGCAGCTTGGGGCCGGAGATCCAAGAGACCCAGTACTTC
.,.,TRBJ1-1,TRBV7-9,CASSLKGVNTEAFF,TGTGCCAGCAGCTTAAAGGGGGTTAACACTGAAGCTTTCTTT
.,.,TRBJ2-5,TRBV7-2,CASSLGLSQETQYF,TGTGCCAGCAGCTTAGGTCTCAGCCAAGAGACCCAGTACTTC
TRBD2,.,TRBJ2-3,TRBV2,CASSEASGGRDTQYF,TGTGCCAGCAGTGAGGCTAGCGGGGGGCGGGATACGCAGTATTTT
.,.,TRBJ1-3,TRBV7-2,CASSLAGAGNTIYF,TGTGCCAGCAGCTTAGCAGGGGCTGGAAACACCATATATTTT
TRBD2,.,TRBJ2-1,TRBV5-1,CASSATGSGSSYNEQFF,TGCGCCAGCAGCGCGACTGGGAGCGGGAGCTCCTACAATGAGCAGTTCTTC
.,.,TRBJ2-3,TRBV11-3,CASSLTGVTDTQYF,TGTGCCAGCAGCTTGACGGGGGTAACAGATACGCAGTATTTT
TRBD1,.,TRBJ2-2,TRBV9,CASSSGTENTGELFF,TGTGCCAGCAGCTCCGGGACAGAGAACACCGGGGAGCTGTTTTTT
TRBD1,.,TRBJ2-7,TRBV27,CASSLSGTGIPYEQYF,TGTGCCAGCAGTTTATCGGGGACAGGGATTCCCTACGAGCAGTACTTC